This record looks at one T cell receptor (beta chain) sequence and its context. Its antigen is still unknown. Next came a second PCR, run for roughly 6 to 11 cycles, which used a sample-barcoded 5' primer along with a J-beta primer mix. TCRdb called the 5' RACE reads again in MiXCR, with one record for every CDR3 protein. The profile shows 650,000 to 800,000 distinct CDR3 sequences, roughly 44% of them singletons. The data were obtained in a study of blood T cells in healthy people across ages. Study results and caveats: In the absence of known donor CMV status, changes in expanded clonotypes were possibly confounded.

CDR1 and CDR2 from the germline V gene are MNHNS and SASEGT. Trimming cost V 6 bases and J 0 bases, with 11 bases left between them. The CDR3 runs 15 residues. This sequence joins TRBV6-1 and TRBJ2-2; the D is unclear. Sequencing used blood. The source of this sequence is a man aged 55 to 70 in good health. The CDR3 nucleotides are TGTGCCAGCAGAGTACAGATACCGAACACCGGGGAGCTGTTTTTT. It encodes CASRVQIPNTGELFF.